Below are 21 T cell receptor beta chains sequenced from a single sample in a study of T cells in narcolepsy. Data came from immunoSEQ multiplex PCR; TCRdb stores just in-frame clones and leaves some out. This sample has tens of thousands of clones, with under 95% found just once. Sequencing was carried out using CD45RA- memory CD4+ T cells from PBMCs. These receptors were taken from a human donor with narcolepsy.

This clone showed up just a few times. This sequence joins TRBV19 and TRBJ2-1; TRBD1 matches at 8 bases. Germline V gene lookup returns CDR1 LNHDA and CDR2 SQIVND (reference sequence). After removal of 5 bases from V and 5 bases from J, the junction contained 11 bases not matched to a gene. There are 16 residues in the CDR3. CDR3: CASSEQGVPPHNEQFF. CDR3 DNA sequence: TGTGCCAGTAGTGAACAGGGGGTCCCCCCCCACAATGAGCAGTTCTTC.

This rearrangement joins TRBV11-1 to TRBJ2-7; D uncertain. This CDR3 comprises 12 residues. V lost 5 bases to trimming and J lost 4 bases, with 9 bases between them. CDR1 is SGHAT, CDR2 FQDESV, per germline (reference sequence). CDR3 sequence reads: CASSPGDYEQYF. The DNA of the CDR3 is TGTGCCAGCAGCCCTGGGGATTACGAGCAGTACTTC.

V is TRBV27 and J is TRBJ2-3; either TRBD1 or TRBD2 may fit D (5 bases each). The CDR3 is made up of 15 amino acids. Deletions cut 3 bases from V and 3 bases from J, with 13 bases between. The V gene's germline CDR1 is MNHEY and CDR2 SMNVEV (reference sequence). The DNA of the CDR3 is TGTGCCAGCAGTTTTTGGGGGAGACCGACAGATACGCAGTATTTT. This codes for CASSFWGRPTDTQYF.

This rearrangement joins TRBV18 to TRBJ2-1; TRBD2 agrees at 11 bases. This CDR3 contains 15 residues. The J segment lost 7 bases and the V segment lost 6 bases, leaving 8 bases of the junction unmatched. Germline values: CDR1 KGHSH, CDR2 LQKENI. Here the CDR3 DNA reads TGTGCCAGCTCCGTCACTAGCGGGAGTTATAATGAGCAGTTCTTC. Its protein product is CASSVTSGSYNEQFF.

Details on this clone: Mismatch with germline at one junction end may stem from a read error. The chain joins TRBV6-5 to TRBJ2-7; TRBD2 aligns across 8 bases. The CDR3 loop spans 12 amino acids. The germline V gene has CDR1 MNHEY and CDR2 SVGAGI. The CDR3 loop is CASSGKSGSPLF. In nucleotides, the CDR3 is TGTGCCAGCAGTGGGAAGAGCGGGAGCCCCCTATTC.

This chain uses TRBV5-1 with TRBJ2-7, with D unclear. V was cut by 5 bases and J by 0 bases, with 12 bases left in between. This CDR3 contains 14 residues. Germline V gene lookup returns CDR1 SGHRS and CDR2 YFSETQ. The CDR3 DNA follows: TGCGCCAGCAGTAAAGATCCAAGCTCCTACGAGCAGTACTTC. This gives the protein CASSKDPSSYEQYF.

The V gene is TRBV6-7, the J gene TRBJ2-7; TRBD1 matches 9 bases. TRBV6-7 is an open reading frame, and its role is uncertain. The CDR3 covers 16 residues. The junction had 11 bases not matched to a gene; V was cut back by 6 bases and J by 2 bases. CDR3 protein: CASRPPPGQGTYEQYF. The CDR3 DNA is TGTGCCAGCAGACCCCCGCCGGGACAGGGAACCTACGAGCAGTACTTC.

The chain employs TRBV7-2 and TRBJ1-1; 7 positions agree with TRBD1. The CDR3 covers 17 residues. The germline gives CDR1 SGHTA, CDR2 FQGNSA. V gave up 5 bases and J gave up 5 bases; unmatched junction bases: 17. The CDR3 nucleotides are TGTGCCAGCAGCATTAGAGGGGGCAGGGGCGGATTTACTGAAGCTTTCTTT. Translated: CASSIRGGRGGFTEAFF.

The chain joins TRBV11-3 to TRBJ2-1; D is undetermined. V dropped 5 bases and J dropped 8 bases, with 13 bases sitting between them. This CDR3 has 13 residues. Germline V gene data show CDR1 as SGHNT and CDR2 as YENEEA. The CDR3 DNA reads TGTGCCAGCAGCCCGAACCAGGAAGATGAGCAGTTCTTC. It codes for CASSPNQEDEQFF. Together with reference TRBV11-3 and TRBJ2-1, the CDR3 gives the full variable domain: EAGVVQSPRYKIIEKKQPVAFWCNPISGHNTLYWYLQNLGQGPELLIRYENEEAVDDSQLPKDRFSAERLKGVDSTLKIQPAELGDSAVYLCASSPNQEDEQFFGPGTRLTVL.

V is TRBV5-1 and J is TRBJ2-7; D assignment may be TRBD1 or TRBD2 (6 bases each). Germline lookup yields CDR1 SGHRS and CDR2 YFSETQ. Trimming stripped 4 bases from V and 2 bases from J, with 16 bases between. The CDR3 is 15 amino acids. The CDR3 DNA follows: TGCGCCAGCAGCCCTGGGGGGCCTATGCCCTACGAGCAGTACTTC. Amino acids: CASSPGGPMPYEQYF.

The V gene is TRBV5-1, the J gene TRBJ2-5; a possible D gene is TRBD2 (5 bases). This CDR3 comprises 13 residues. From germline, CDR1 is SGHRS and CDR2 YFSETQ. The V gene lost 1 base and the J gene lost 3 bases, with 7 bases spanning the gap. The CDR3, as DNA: TGCGCCAGCAGCTTGAACGGGGAAGAGACCCAGTACTTC. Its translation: CASSLNGEETQYF.

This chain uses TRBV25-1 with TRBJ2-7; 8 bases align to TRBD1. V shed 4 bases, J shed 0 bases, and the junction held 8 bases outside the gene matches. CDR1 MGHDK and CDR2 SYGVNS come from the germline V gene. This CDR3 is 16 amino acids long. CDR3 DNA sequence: TGTGCCAGCAGTGGATCGTGGACAGGGAGCTCCTACGAGCAGTACTTC. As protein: CASSGSWTGSSYEQYF.

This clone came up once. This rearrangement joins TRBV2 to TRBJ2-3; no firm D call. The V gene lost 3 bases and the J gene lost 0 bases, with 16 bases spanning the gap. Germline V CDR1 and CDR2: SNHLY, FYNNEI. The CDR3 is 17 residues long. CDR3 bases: TGTGCCAGCAGTGAGTTAATCTCTCTAAACAGCACAGATACGCAGTATTTT. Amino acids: CASSELISLNSTDTQYF.

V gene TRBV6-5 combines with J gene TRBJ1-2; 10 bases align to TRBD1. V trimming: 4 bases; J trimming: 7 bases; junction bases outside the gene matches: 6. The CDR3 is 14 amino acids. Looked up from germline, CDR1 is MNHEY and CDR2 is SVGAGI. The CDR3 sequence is CASSSGTGAFGYTF. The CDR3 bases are TGTGCCAGCAGTTCGGGGACAGGGGCCTTTGGCTACACCTTC.

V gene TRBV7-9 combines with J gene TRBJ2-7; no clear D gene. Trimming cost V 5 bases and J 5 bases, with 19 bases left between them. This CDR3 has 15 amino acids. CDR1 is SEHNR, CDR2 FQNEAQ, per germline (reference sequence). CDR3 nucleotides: TGTGCCAGCAGCCCCCCCCCTAGATTTGGTAACGAGCAGTACTTC. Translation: CASSPPPRFGNEQYF. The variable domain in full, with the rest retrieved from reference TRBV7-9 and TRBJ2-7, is DTGVSQNPRHKITKRGQNVTFRCDPISEHNRLYWYRQTLGQGPEFLTYFQNEAQLEKSRLLSDRFSAERPKGSFSTLEIQRTEQGDSAMYLCASSPPPRFGNEQYFGPGTRLTVT.

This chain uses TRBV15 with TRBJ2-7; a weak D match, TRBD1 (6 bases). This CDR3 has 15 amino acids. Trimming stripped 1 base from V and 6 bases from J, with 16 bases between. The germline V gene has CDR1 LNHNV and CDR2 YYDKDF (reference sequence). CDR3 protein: CATSRGRQGSIEQYF. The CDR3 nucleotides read TGTGCCACCAGCAGAGGTCGTCAGGGGAGCATCGAGCAGTACTTC.

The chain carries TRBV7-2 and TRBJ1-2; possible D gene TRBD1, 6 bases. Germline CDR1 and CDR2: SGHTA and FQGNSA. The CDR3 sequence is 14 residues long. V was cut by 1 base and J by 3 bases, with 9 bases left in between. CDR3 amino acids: CASSLGNRDYGYTF. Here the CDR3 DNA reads TGTGCCAGCAGCTTAGGGAACAGGGACTATGGCTACACCTTC.

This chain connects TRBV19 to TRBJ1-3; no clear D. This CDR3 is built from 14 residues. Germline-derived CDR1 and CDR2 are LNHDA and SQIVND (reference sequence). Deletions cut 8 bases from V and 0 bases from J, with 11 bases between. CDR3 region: CASAAGRSGNTIYF. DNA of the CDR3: TGTGCCAGTGCTGCGGGCCGCTCTGGAAACACCATATATTTT.

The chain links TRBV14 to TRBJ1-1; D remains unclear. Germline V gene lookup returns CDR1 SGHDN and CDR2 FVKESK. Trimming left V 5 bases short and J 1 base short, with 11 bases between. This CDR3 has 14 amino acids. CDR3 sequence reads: CASSKSWPNTEAFF. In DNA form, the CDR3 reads TGTGCCAGCAGCAAATCATGGCCGAACACTGAAGCTTTCTTT.

Here the CDR3 DNA reads TGTGCCAGCAGCCTCCAGGGCTACACTGAAGCTTTCTTT. Its translation: CASSLQGYTEAFF. V gene TRBV5-4 combines with J gene TRBJ1-1; D perhaps matches TRBD1 (5 bases). Germline CDR1 reads SGHNT; CDR2 reads YYREEE (reference sequence). Deletions cut 4 bases from V and 3 bases from J, with 10 bases between. This CDR3 contains 13 residues.

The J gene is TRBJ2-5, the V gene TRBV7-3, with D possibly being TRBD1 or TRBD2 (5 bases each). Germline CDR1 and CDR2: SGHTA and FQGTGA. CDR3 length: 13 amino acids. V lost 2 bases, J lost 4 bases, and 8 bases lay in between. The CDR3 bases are TGTGCCAGCAGCTTAGGGGGATCAGAGACCCAGTACTTC. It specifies CASSLGGSETQYF.